The sequence of this TCR beta chain was determined in a study of cytomegalovirus exposure and HLA in healthy donors. Points from the study as a whole: Researchers counted approximately 160 TCR beta chains as cytomegalovirus-associated. Confirmation in vitro established that three CMV-associated chains were specific for CMV antigens.

Using immunoSEQ multiplex PCR, the repertoire was profiled, and TCRdb retains in-frame clones only, with some absent. The repertoire has tens of thousands of clones, around 96% of them found once; the top ten carry approximately 1.3%. As for this clone: Its antigen is undetermined.

The CDR3 sequence is 15 residues long. CDR1 and CDR2 from the germline V gene are SEHNR and FQNEAQ (reference sequence). After removal of 6 bases from V and 1 base from J, the junction contained 6 bases not matched to a gene. The receptor's source is a young woman in good health and CMV-seronegative. V usage is TRBV7-9 and J usage is TRBJ2-3, with 8 bases fitting TRBD2. The sequencing input was PBMCs. The CDR3 spells CASSSAGVGTDTQYF. The CDR3 coding sequence is TGTGCCAGCAGTTCAGCGGGAGTGGGCACAGATACGCAGTATTTT. Looking up the rest from reference TRBV7-9 and TRBJ2-3 gives the full variable domain: DTGVSQNPRHKITKRGQNVTFRCDPISEHNRLYWYRQTLGQGPEFLTYFQNEAQLEKSRLLSDRFSAERPKGSFSTLEIQRTEQGDSAMYLCASSSAGVGTDTQYFGPGTRLTVL.